Listed below are T cell receptor beta chains from one sample, sequenced in a study of blood T cell repertoires in COVID-19. Produced via immunoSEQ multiplex PCR; TCRdb's table is partial and in-frame only. The profile shows around 94,000 clones, around 80% of them singletons. Material for sequencing was peripheral blood. The receptors stem from a man between 60 and 75 years old with active or convalescent COVID-19. The CDR3 runs from the conserved cysteine through the conserved F or W. The D gene is left open where the match is weak. Clone size is stated in some rows and not others, as once, few, many or a class when expanded.

cdr3_nt: TGTGCCAGCGCGCCCGACGGGGGTAGCGATGAGCAGTTCTTC
cdr3_aa: CASAPDGGSDEQFF
v_call: TRBV6-6
clone_size: .
d_call: .
j_call: TRBJ2-1

cdr3_nt: TGCAGCGTAGTAAGGCAGGGAGGCAATGAGCAGTTCTTC
cdr3_aa: CSVVRQGGNEQFF
v_call: TRBV29-1
clone_size: .
d_call: .
j_call: TRBJ2-1

cdr3_nt: TGTGCCAGCAGCTTCGGGACACTGTATGGCTACACCTTC
cdr3_aa: CASSFGTLYGYTF
v_call: TRBV7-2
clone_size: .
d_call: .
j_call: TRBJ1-2

cdr3_nt: TGTGCCAGCAGCCTAAATAGGGGCAACAGTATGAACACTGAAGCTTTCTTT
cdr3_aa: CASSLNRGNSMNTEAFF
v_call: TRBV7-9
clone_size: .
d_call: .
j_call: TRBJ1-1

cdr3_nt: TGTGCCAGCAGTTTTGGGACTAGCGGAAGCACAGATACGCAGTATTTT
cdr3_aa: CASSFGTSGSTDTQYF
v_call: TRBV6-5
clone_size: .
d_call: TRBD2
j_call: TRBJ2-3

cdr3_nt: TGTGCCAGCAGCTTGGACAGGGGTAATTCACCCCTCCACTTT
cdr3_aa: CASSLDRGNSPLHF
v_call: TRBV5-4
clone_size: few
d_call: TRBD1
j_call: TRBJ1-6

cdr3_nt: TGTGCCAGTAGTCCCGCAGGGTGGGCCTACAATGAGCAGTTCTTC
cdr3_aa: CASSPAGWAYNEQFF
v_call: TRBV19
clone_size: .
d_call: .
j_call: TRBJ2-1

cdr3_nt: TGTGCCAGCACCCTAGCGGGAGCGTTCCAAGAGACCCAGTACTTC
cdr3_aa: CASTLAGAFQETQYF
v_call: TRBV3-1/TRBV3-2
clone_size: .
d_call: TRBD2
j_call: TRBJ2-5

cdr3_nt: TGTGCCAGCAGCCAAAGGGGTCGGACCTACTACACCGGGGAGCTGTTTTTT
cdr3_aa: CASSQRGRTYYTGELFF
v_call: TRBV3-1/TRBV3-2
clone_size: .
d_call: .
j_call: TRBJ2-2

cdr3_nt: TGTGCCAGCTCACCAGGGCCAGGGGGGACTGAAGCTTTCTTT
cdr3_aa: CASSPGPGGTEAFF
v_call: TRBV18
clone_size: once
d_call: TRBD1
j_call: TRBJ1-1

cdr3_nt: TGTGCCAGCAGTGAGGCGGGACAGGGGGTAGAGACCCAGTACTTC
cdr3_aa: CASSEAGQGVETQYF
v_call: TRBV2
clone_size: .
d_call: TRBD1
j_call: TRBJ2-5

cdr3_nt: TGTGCCAGCAGCGTAGGGGACATTAGCAATCAGCCCCAGCATTTT
cdr3_aa: CASSVGDISNQPQHF
v_call: TRBV9
clone_size: .
d_call: .
j_call: TRBJ1-5

cdr3_nt: TGTGCCAGCAGCCAGGGGGCGGGGGGCAATCAGCCCCAGCATTTT
cdr3_aa: CASSQGAGGNQPQHF
v_call: TRBV27
clone_size: many
d_call: TRBD1
j_call: TRBJ1-5